This T cell receptor beta chain is from a study of blood T cell repertoires in COVID-19. Study as a whole: Material from acute and convalescent COVID-19 was sourced from the United States, Italy and Spain. T cells, B-cell-depleted T cells, or PBMCs supplied cDNA or gDNA.

Original analysis: Cell counts per sample came from amplifying reference gene primers. Data came from immunoSEQ multiplex PCR; TCRdb stores just in-frame clones and leaves some out. From that table come the V and J calls and clone size; the DNA was used to work out D and trimming. The table has about 73,000 clones, approximately 82% seen once. This CDR3 region has 16 residues. Trimming removed 7 bases from V and 2 bases from J; junction bases left unmatched: 9. In germline, CDR1 is SNHLY, CDR2 FYNNEI. This TCR came from a man aged 45 to 65 with active COVID-19. The chain recombines TRBV2 with TRBJ2-3; 10 nucleotides line up with TRBD2. The material sequenced was peripheral blood. The CDR3 nucleotides read TGTGCCAGCATCCGAGGTAGCGGGGGGCTCACAGATACGCAGTATTTT. It specifies CASIRGSGGLTDTQYF.